This T cell receptor beta chain was sequenced for a study of T cell repertoires in cytomegalovirus infection. Study details: Public TCR beta signatures marked donors with CMV infection and the matching HLA. Study outcomes and limitations: Cumulative public TCR beta family frequency identified CMV carriers with the relevant HLA. In two of eight donors, the top clonotype was HLA-C-restricted CMV-specific.

Note on this clonotype: The antigen is not known. Germline is not matched at one junction end, which may reflect a read error.

TCRdb analysed the reads with MiXCR anew, one entry per CDR3 protein. The sample includes roughly 140,000 distinct CDR3 sequences, roughly a quarter of them seen just once. The germline V gene has CDR1 SGHAT and CDR2 FQNNGV. This CDR3 contains 17 residues. Sequencing input: PBMCs. The chain employs TRBV11-2 and TRBJ2-1, with 8 bases identical to TRBD2. The clonotype was recovered from a human donor in good health (CMV status not recorded). Some clones in this sample may be carry-over from other donors' samples. CDR3 sequence reads: CASSSEGLPGGWHEQFF. The DNA for the CDR3 is TGTGCCAGCAGCTCCGAGGGACTACCGGGAGGGTGGCATGAGCAGTTCTTT.